A selection of T cell receptor beta chains follows, all from one sample in a study of vaccination effects on CD4 cells after COVID-19. Clones were read by immunoSEQ multiplex PCR, and TCRdb kept only the in-frame ones, dropping some. The data show around 25,000 clones, about four fifths seen once. Their antigen targets remain unknown. The source was CD4+ T cells from PBMCs cultured with SARS-CoV-2 spike peptides, collected after COVID-19 vaccination. These receptors all come from a human donor who received a COVID-19 vaccine. Some clones in this sample may be carry-over from other donors' samples. Both conserved end residues are part of each CDR3. The order of the fields is D gene, J gene, V gene, clone size, CDR3 protein, CDR3 DNA. D genes are given only for firm matches. Size is omitted from some rows. Given values are once, few, many or a class for expanded clones.

D gene: .
J gene: TRBJ1-2
V gene: TRBV6-6
clone size: .
CDR3 protein: CASSPGLYGYTF
CDR3 DNA: TGTGCCAGCAGTCCAGGTCTCTATGGCTACACCTTC

D gene: .
J gene: TRBJ2-5
V gene: TRBV4-3
clone size: .
CDR3 protein: CASSQVWHSVEETQYF
CDR3 DNA: TGCGCCAGCAGCCAAGTCTGGCACAGCGTGGAAGAGACCCAGTACTTC

D gene: .
J gene: TRBJ1-2
V gene: TRBV7-2
clone size: few
CDR3 protein: CASSSLLLDYGYTF
CDR3 DNA: TGTGCCAGCAGCTCCCTGCTCTTGGACTATGGCTACACCTTC

D gene: .
J gene: TRBJ2-3
V gene: TRBV6-5
clone size: .
CDR3 protein: CASNRGHAFADTQYF
CDR3 DNA: TGTGCCAGCAATCGGGGACACGCATTCGCCGATACGCAGTATTTT

D gene: .
J gene: TRBJ1-3
V gene: TRBV5-1
clone size: .
CDR3 protein: CASSLVGTASGNTIYF
CDR3 DNA: TGCGCCAGCAGCTTGGTGGGGACTGCCTCTGGAAACACCATATATTTT

D gene: .
J gene: TRBJ2-4
V gene: TRBV15
clone size: .
CDR3 protein: CATSSERRYIQYF
CDR3 DNA: TGTGCCACCAGCAGTGAGAGACGGTACATTCAGTACTTC

D gene: .
J gene: TRBJ1-5
V gene: TRBV6-6
clone size: .
CDR3 protein: CATQQRGPQHF
CDR3 DNA: TGTGCCACCCAACAACGTGGGCCCCAGCATTTT

D gene: .
J gene: TRBJ2-5
V gene: TRBV5-1
clone size: .
CDR3 protein: CASSLDPAGTQYF
CDR3 DNA: TGCGCCAGCAGCTTGGATCCGGCGGGGACCCAGTACTTC

D gene: .
J gene: TRBJ1-2
V gene: TRBV6-4
clone size: few
CDR3 protein: CASSERPEGGYTF
CDR3 DNA: TGTGCCAGCAGTGAAAGGCCTGAGGGCGGCTACACCTTC

D gene: .
J gene: TRBJ1-6
V gene: TRBV5-1
clone size: .
CDR3 protein: CASSLEESPHSPLHF
CDR3 DNA: TGCGCCAGCAGCTTGGAAGAGAGTCCCCATTCACCCCTCCACTTT